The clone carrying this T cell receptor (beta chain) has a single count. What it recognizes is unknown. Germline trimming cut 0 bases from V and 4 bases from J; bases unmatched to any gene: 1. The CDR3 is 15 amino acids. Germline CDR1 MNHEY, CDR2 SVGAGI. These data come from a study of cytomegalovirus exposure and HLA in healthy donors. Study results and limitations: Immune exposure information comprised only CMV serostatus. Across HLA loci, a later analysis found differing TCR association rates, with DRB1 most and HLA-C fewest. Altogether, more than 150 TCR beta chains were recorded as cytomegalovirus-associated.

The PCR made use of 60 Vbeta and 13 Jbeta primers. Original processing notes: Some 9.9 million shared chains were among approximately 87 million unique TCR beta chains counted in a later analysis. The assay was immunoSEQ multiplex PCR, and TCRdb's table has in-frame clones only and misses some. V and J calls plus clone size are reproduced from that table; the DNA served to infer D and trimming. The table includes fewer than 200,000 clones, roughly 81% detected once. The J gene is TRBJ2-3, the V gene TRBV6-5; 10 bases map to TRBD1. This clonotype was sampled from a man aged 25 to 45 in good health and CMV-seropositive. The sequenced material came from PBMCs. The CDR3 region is CASSYSTGGADTQYF. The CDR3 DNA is TGTGCCAGCAGTTACTCGACAGGGGGCGCAGATACGCAGTATTTT.